This TCR beta chain was recovered during a study of blood T cells in healthy people across ages. Primers used in a second PCR of about 6 to 11 cycles were a sample-barcoded 5' primer and a J-beta primer mix. TCRdb called the 5' RACE reads again in MiXCR, with one record for every CDR3 protein. Counted here are fewer than 1.5 million distinct CDR3 sequences, approximately 42% occurring once; the ten biggest clones make up 7.9%. On this clonotype itself: Its antigen is unknown.

Study observations and caveats: Donor CMV status was unknown, possibly confounding expanded clonotype changes. Long-lived donors had more naive CD4+ cells and higher diversity than aged donors.

Germline V lookup: CDR1 ENHRY, CDR2 SYGVKD. The trim removed 4 bases at V and 5 bases at J, leaving 3 bases unmatched. The CDR3 has 14 residues. The clonotype originates from a woman in her late teens or twenties in good health. Sequencing input: blood. The chain uses TRBV10-3 and TRBJ1-5; 9 nucleotides agree with TRBD1. This CDR3 reads CAISGTGGDQPQHF. CDR3 nucleotide sequence: TGTGCCATCAGTGGAACAGGGGGCGATCAGCCCCAGCATTTT.